The 32 T cell receptor beta chains listed next were all sequenced from one sample in a study of blood T cell repertoires in COVID-19. Repertoires were generated with immunoSEQ multiplex PCR, while TCRdb's copy carries only in-frame clones and drops some. The profile shows more than 150,000 clones, around 84% of them singletons. Material for sequencing was peripheral blood. The receptor source for this set is a woman in her 50s with acute or convalescent COVID-19.

V is TRBV11-2 and J is TRBJ2-1; 8 bases align to TRBD2. The CDR3 runs to 15 residues. V lost 3 bases to trimming and J lost 3 bases; unmatched junction nucleotides: 4. Germline V gene sequence: CDR1 SGHAT, CDR2 FQNNGV. Here the CDR3 reads CASSFLLADYNEQFF. The DNA for the CDR3 is TGTGCCAGCAGCTTCTTACTAGCGGACTACAATGAGCAGTTCTTC.

This clone is a singleton in its sample. The V gene is TRBV12-3 or TRBV12-4, the J gene TRBJ1-3; D is unresolved. The CDR3 sequence is 12 residues long. Trimming removed 7 bases from V and 4 bases from J, with 8 bases in between. In nucleotides, the CDR3 is TGTGCCAGCAAGACACAGGGAAACACCATATATTTT. Translation gives CASKTQGNTIYF.

The chain employs TRBV18 and TRBJ2-3, with TRBD2 identical over 12 bases. Germline V lookup: CDR1 KGHSH, CDR2 LQKENI. The CDR3 runs to 17 residues. After removal of 3 bases from V and 4 bases from J, the junction contained 8 bases not matched to a gene. In DNA, the CDR3 is TGTGCCAGCTCACCGCTCAGCCTAGCGGGGGGGCCAGATACGCAGTATTTT. Translating it yields CASSPLSLAGGPDTQYF.

The V call is TRBV11-2, the J call TRBJ1-1, with D possibly TRBD1 on 6 matching bases. V was pared by 4 bases and J by 4 bases, with 13 bases between. Germline V CDR1 and CDR2: SGHAT, FQNNGV. This CDR3 has 14 residues. CDR3 DNA sequence: TGTGCCAGCAGCTCCATAAAAGGGGGCACTGAAGCTTTCTTT. Translation: CASSSIKGGTEAFF.

This clone has just one count. The CDR3: CASSLDRGPEKLFF. Written as DNA, the CDR3 is TGTGCCAGCAGCCTTGACAGGGGGCCTGAAAAACTGTTTTTT. The chain employs TRBV7-8 and TRBJ1-4, with 10 bases matching TRBD1. V shed 5 bases and J 7 bases; nucleotides not matched to a gene: 4. Per the germline V gene, CDR1 is SGHVS and CDR2 is FQNEAQ. The length of the CDR3 is 14 residues.

This clone was detected only once. The V call is TRBV13, the J call TRBJ1-1, with D maybe TRBD1 (5 bases). V lost 2 bases, J lost 0 bases, and 16 bases lay in between. This CDR3 has 17 residues. Germline loops: CDR1 PRHDT, CDR2 FYEKMQ (reference sequence). The CDR3 spells CASSLPGVINLNTEAFF. As DNA, the CDR3 is TGTGCCAGCAGCTTACCGGGGGTAATAAATCTGAACACTGAAGCTTTCTTT.

The chain joins TRBV15 to TRBJ1-5; weak D call: TRBD1 (5 bases). This CDR3 contains 14 residues. Germline CDR1 and CDR2: LNHNV and YYDKDF (reference sequence). V was shortened by 0 bases and J by 3 bases, with 6 bases between the two germline ends. The CDR3 sequence is CATSRDRVNQPQHF. The CDR3 coding sequence is TGTGCCACCAGCAGAGACAGGGTCAATCAGCCCCAGCATTTT. The complete variable domain, with remaining parts taken from reference TRBV15 and TRBJ1-5, reads DAMVIQNPRYQVTQFGKPVTLSCSQTLNHNVMYWYQQKSSQAPKLLFHYYDKDFNNEADTPDNFQSRRPNTSFCFLDIRSPGLGDTAMYLCATSRDRVNQPQHFGDGTRLSIL.

The chain employs TRBV6-5 and TRBJ1-2; D perhaps matches TRBD1 (6 bases). CDR3 size: 15 residues. V was clipped by 7 bases and J by 4 bases, with 19 bases between them. CDR1 and CDR2 from the germline V gene are MNHEY and SVGAGI. CDR3 DNA sequence: TGTGCCAGCAAACCACAGGGATTCAACGGCTATGGCTACACCTTC. It codes for CASKPQGFNGYGYTF.

V usage is TRBV4-3 and J usage is TRBJ2-5; TRBD1 agrees at 8 bases. The length of the CDR3 is 14 residues. Germline V gene lookup returns CDR1 LGHNA and CDR2 YSLEER. Trimming at V came to 4 bases and at J to 2 bases, leaving 3 bases not matched to a gene. CDR3 nucleotides: TGCGCCAGCAGCCCAGACAGGGGACAAGAGACCCAGTACTTC. Protein product: CASSPDRGQETQYF.

The rearrangement uses TRBV11-2 and TRBJ2-1; D is perhaps TRBD2 (6 bases). The CDR3 spans 15 residues. V lost 5 bases and J lost 8, with 19 bases in between. Germline-derived CDR1 and CDR2 are SGHAT and FQNNGV. The CDR3 region has the DNA TGTGCCAGCAGCCCGAGCCCGACCCCGGGGGATGAGCAGTTCTTC. Encoded protein: CASSPSPTPGDEQFF.

The V gene is TRBV28, the J gene TRBJ2-3; the match to TRBD2 covers 10 bases. There are 16 residues in the CDR3. Germline V gives CDR1 MDHEN, CDR2 SYDVKM. Trimming removed 8 bases from V and 6 bases from J; junction bases left unmatched: 14. CDR3 bases: TGTGCCAGCCCCCCGTCTAGCGGGAGAGTGGGGGATACGCAGTATTTT. Translating it yields CASPPSSGRVGDTQYF.

The chain couples TRBV7-2 to TRBJ2-7, with D perhaps TRBD2 (6 bases). This CDR3 is built from 16 residues. Per germline, CDR1 SGHTA and CDR2 FQGNSA. Trimming removed 1 base at V and 0 bases at J, with 13 bases between. The CDR3 coding sequence is TGTGCCAGCAGCTTAGATTCGGGGGTTCCCTCCTACGAGCAGTACTTC. Its protein product is CASSLDSGVPSYEQYF.

The CDR3 is CASSLEPSGRGNNEQFF. The CDR3 DNA reads as TGCGCCAGCAGCTTAGAGCCTAGCGGGAGAGGAAACAATGAGCAGTTCTTC. The chain employs TRBV5-1 and TRBJ2-1; TRBD2 agrees at 10 bases. Trimming at V came to 2 bases and at J to 5 bases, leaving 10 bases not matched to a gene. This CDR3 spans 17 amino acids. CDR1 SGHRS and CDR2 YFSETQ come from the germline V gene. Combining the CDR3 with reference TRBV5-1 and TRBJ2-1 gives the whole variable domain KAGVTQTPRYLIKTRGQQVTLSCSPISGHRSVSWYQQTPGQGLQFLFEYFSETQRNKGNFPGRFSGRQFSNSRSEMNVSTLELGDSALYLCASSLEPSGRGNNEQFFGPGTRLTVL.

This sequence joins TRBV29-1 and TRBJ2-7; 8 nucleotides match TRBD2. CDR1 is SQVTM, CDR2 ANQGSEA, per germline. The CDR3 extends over 17 amino acids. V was clipped by 4 bases and J by 6 bases; unmatched bases: 20. The CDR3: CSVARHRVSGKIGEQYF. The CDR3 DNA sequence: TGCAGCGTTGCCAGGCACCGGGTTAGCGGGAAGATTGGCGAGCAGTACTTC.

The chain combines TRBV5-1 with TRBJ1-2; possible D gene TRBD1, 5 bases. The CDR3 consists of 12 residues. From germline, CDR1 is SGHRS and CDR2 YFSETQ. Trimming left V 4 bases short and J 5 bases short, with 9 bases between. The CDR3 DNA reads TGCGCCAGCAGCGATCAGGGTTATGGCTACACCTTC. Translation: CASSDQGYGYTF.

This sequence joins TRBV6-6 and TRBJ2-2; no firm D call. Trimming stripped 6 bases from V and 0 bases from J, with 5 bases between. The CDR3 length is 13 residues. CDR1 is MNHNY, CDR2 SVGAGI, per germline (reference sequence). The CDR3 loop reads CASSSSNTGELFF. CDR3 in DNA: TGTGCCAGCAGCTCCTCGAACACCGGGGAGCTGTTTTTT.

The gene calls are TRBV5-1 and TRBJ1-5; TRBD1 agrees at 8 bases. Germline-derived CDR1 and CDR2 are SGHRS and YFSETQ. This CDR3 is built from 15 residues. Trimming took 0 bases from V and 6 from J; bases not matched to a gene: 5. The CDR3 DNA reads as TGCGCCAGCAGCTTGGGCCCAGGGGGCGGTCAGCCCCAGCATTTT. Translation gives CASSLGPGGGQPQHF.

V is TRBV2 and J is TRBJ1-5; no firm D call. V lost 4 bases and J lost 0, with 10 bases in between. The CDR3 contains 15 residues. Per germline, CDR1 SNHLY and CDR2 FYNNEI. CDR3 nucleotides: TGTGCCAGCAGTGGCGGCACGAGTAGCAATCAGCCCCAGCATTTT. It translates to CASSGGTSSNQPQHF.

This clone was seen a handful of times. The chain employs TRBV5-1 and TRBJ1-6; D is unresolved. The V gene lost 0 bases and the J gene lost 7 bases, with 8 bases spanning the gap. The CDR3 consists of 14 residues. Germline loops: CDR1 SGHRS, CDR2 YFSETQ. The CDR3 loop reads CASSLESRNSPLHF. In DNA, the CDR3 is TGCGCCAGCAGCTTGGAGAGCCGAAATTCACCCCTCCACTTT.

V and J are TRBV10-1 and TRBJ2-5; D is unresolved. The V end lost 5 bases, the J end lost 5 bases, and 6 bases lay between the germline ends. Germline CDR1 is WNHNN and CDR2 is SYGVQD (reference sequence). The CDR3 runs to 11 residues. For the CDR3, the DNA is TGCGCCAGCAGTAACGGGGAGACCCAGTACTTC. This translates into CASSNGETQYF.

The genes are TRBV28 and TRBJ2-7; D gene ambiguous. The V end was cut by 1 base, the J end by 6 bases, with 7 bases between. The CDR3 is 12 residues long. Germline V gene sequence: CDR1 MDHEN, CDR2 SYDVKM. The CDR3 coding sequence is TGTGCCAGCAGTTTATCCCCCCTCGAGCAGTACTTC. It codes for CASSLSPLEQYF.

The count of this clone is one. The chain combines TRBV2 with TRBJ1-5; a possible D gene is TRBD1 (6 bases). CDR3 length: 15 amino acids. The germline gives CDR1 SNHLY, CDR2 FYNNEI. The ends were cut back, 2 bases at V and 3 bases at J, with 11 bases in the middle. The DNA of the CDR3 is TGTGCCAGCAGTGAAAACAGGGCTTCCAATCAGCCCCAGCATTTT. This gives the protein CASSENRASNQPQHF.

The V call is TRBV14, the J call TRBJ1-2; 7 bases fit TRBD1. This CDR3 has 15 residues. V shed 1 base, J shed 5 bases, and the junction held 7 bases outside the gene matches. Germline CDR1 SGHDN, CDR2 FVKESK. The CDR3 spells CASSQAHGDSYGYTF. The CDR3 coding sequence is TGTGCCAGCAGCCAAGCCCATGGGGACAGTTATGGCTACACCTTC.

This rearrangement joins TRBV9 to TRBJ1-1; possible D gene TRBD1, 5 bases. The CDR3 runs 16 residues. Trimming removed 1 base at V and 4 bases at J, with 17 bases between. Germline assignment: CDR1 SGDLS and CDR2 YYNGEE. In DNA, the CDR3 is TGTGCCAGCAGCGTACTGGCAGGGCGGGGGGTCACTGAAGCTTTCTTT. It translates to CASSVLAGRGVTEAFF.

The chain links TRBV7-3 to TRBJ2-5, with 11 bases identical to TRBD1. Trimming cost V 5 bases and J 4 bases; bases outside gene matches: 6. The CDR3 is 15 amino acids. Germline V lookup: CDR1 SGHTA, CDR2 FQGTGA. This CDR3 reads CASSTRTGGRETQYF. The CDR3 nucleotides read TGTGCCAGCAGCACCCGGACAGGGGGCCGAGAGACCCAGTACTTC.

CDR3 nucleotides: TGTGCCAGCAGCGAGACAGGGAGGAGCTACGAGCAGTACTTC. Residues: CASSETGRSYEQYF. The chain couples TRBV2 to TRBJ2-7, with D possibly matching TRBD1 (7 bases). Trimming pared 6 bases from V and 3 bases from J, leaving 15 bases between. Germline-derived CDR1 and CDR2 are SNHLY and FYNNEI. This CDR3 comprises 14 residues.

CDR3 sequence: CASSAGQGAPSQPQHF. The CDR3 DNA is TGTGCCAGTAGTGCGGGACAGGGGGCTCCGAGTCAGCCCCAGCATTTT. This chain connects TRBV19 to TRBJ1-5; 12 bases are shared with TRBD1. The J segment lost 6 bases and the V segment lost 5 bases, leaving 8 bases of the junction unmatched. There are 16 residues in the CDR3. From germline, CDR1 is LNHDA and CDR2 SQIVND (reference sequence).

The chain links TRBV12-5 to TRBJ2-5, with TRBD1 matching over 11 bases. With V trimmed by 1 base and J by 4 bases, 5 bases remained unmatched. Germline V CDR1 and CDR2: LGHNT, FRNRAP. The CDR3 runs to 16 residues. The CDR3, as DNA: TGTGCTAGTGGTTTGGCGTCCGGGACAGGGGGAGAGACCCAGTACTTC. Translating gives CASGLASGTGGETQYF.

The chain employs TRBV5-1 and TRBJ2-5; possible D gene TRBD1, 6 bases. With 5 bases removed from V and 1 base from J, the gap between germline ends came to 9 bases. The CDR3 runs 13 residues. Per the germline V gene, CDR1 is SGHRS and CDR2 is YFSETQ. The CDR3 DNA is TGCGCCAGCAGTAGGGGGAGCCAAGAGACCCAGTACTTC. As protein: CASSRGSQETQYF.

This chain joins TRBV5-1 and TRBJ1-2; D might be TRBD1 (5 bases). V lost 3 bases and J lost 7, with 16 bases in between. Germline V CDR1 and CDR2: SGHRS, YFSETQ. This CDR3 region has 14 residues. CDR3 sequence reads: CASSWEGAVSGYTF. In nucleotides, the CDR3 is TGCGCCAGCAGCTGGGAAGGGGCGGTGTCTGGCTACACCTTC.

The V gene is TRBV6-1, the J gene TRBJ2-7; the D is unclear. V was clipped by 0 bases and J by 2 bases, with 8 bases between them. CDR3 size: 14 residues. Germline V gives CDR1 MNHNS, CDR2 SASEGT. The CDR3 DNA reads TGTGCCAGCAGTGAAGCACAGCTGACCTACGAGCAGTACTTC. This translates into CASSEAQLTYEQYF.

This clone was counted once. V and J are TRBV3-1 (or the pseudogene TRBV3-2) and TRBJ2-5, with 7 bases lining up with TRBD1. Germline V gene sequence: CDR1 LGHDT, CDR2 YNNKEL (reference sequence). With 3 bases clipped from V and 2 bases from J, the junction kept 6 bases outside the gene matches. The CDR3 length is 15 residues. This chain's CDR3 is CASSHDRDHQETQYF. As DNA, the CDR3 is TGTGCCAGCAGCCATGACAGGGATCATCAAGAGACCCAGTACTTC.